These 24 T cell receptor beta chains came from one sample sequenced in a study of shared clonotypes between healthy human individuals. The assay was immunoSEQ multiplex PCR, and TCRdb's table has in-frame clones only and misses some. The profile shows over 850,000 clones, around 82% of them singletons. The specimen sequenced was memory CD4+ T cells from PBMCs. Subset meaning: CD45RA-negative fraction. The source is a man aged 18-30 years in good health. Some clones in this sample may be carry-over from other donors' samples.

The chain recombines TRBV5-4 with TRBJ2-3, with D possibly matching TRBD2 (6 bases). Germline assignment: CDR1 SGHNT and CDR2 YYREEE (reference sequence). CDR3 length: 14 residues. V was trimmed by 0 bases and J by 10 bases, leaving 15 bases between them. This CDR3 is CASSLGGLRYAQYF. The CDR3 DNA follows: TGTGCCAGCAGCTTGGGGGGACTCAGATACGCGCAGTATTTT.

There are a few counts of this clone. This sample also contains other DNA sequences that code for the same CDR3. V and J are TRBV5-1 and TRBJ2-1; tentatively, D is TRBD1 (6 bases). Germline CDR1 and CDR2: SGHRS and YFSETQ. Deletions cut 4 bases from V and 3 bases from J, with 11 bases between. This CDR3 contains 14 residues. The CDR3 DNA sequence: TGCGCCAGCAGCGTACAGGGTCTCTACAATGAGCAGTTCTTC. It is translated as CASSVQGLYNEQFF.

The J gene is TRBJ2-1, the V gene TRBV4-1; 10 nucleotides agree with TRBD2. The germline CDR1 and CDR2 sequences are MGHRA and YSYEKL. The V gene end was trimmed by 0 bases and the J gene end by 5 bases; junction bases not matched to a gene: 4. This CDR3 region has 16 residues. DNA of the CDR3: TGCGCCAGCAGCCAAGACCAGCGGGAGGGCAACAATGAGCAGTTCTTC. Amino acid sequence: CASSQDQREGNNEQFF.

The V gene is TRBV5-1, the J gene TRBJ1-1, with 7 bases lining up with TRBD1. CDR3 length: 15 residues. With 4 bases clipped from V and 6 bases from J, the junction kept 12 bases outside the gene matches. The germline CDR1 and CDR2 sequences are SGHRS and YFSETQ. The CDR3 reads CASSGQTGRSPEAFF. The CDR3 DNA reads TGCGCCAGCAGCGGGCAGACAGGGAGGTCCCCTGAAGCTTTCTTT.

The chain couples TRBV30 to TRBJ2-5; possible D gene TRBD1, 5 bases. Germline CDR1 and CDR2: GTSNPN and SVGIG (reference sequence). V lost 0 bases, J lost 4 bases, and 12 bases lay in between. The CDR3 totals 14 residues. For the CDR3, the DNA is TGTGCCTGGAGTGTTGGGTGGCAGGGAGAGACCCAGTACTTC. It is translated as CAWSVGWQGETQYF.

The chain employs TRBV9 and TRBJ2-3, with 12 bases lining up with TRBD2. CDR3 size: 16 residues. V lost 4 bases, J lost 2 bases, and 5 bases stayed unmatched. Germline lookup yields CDR1 SGDLS and CDR2 YYNGEE. The CDR3 loop is CASSLRTSGNTDTQYF. CDR3 coding DNA: TGTGCCAGCAGCCTGCGGACTAGCGGGAACACAGATACGCAGTATTTT.

The V gene is TRBV5-6, the J gene TRBJ1-4, with 9 bases matching TRBD1. The CDR3 is 16 amino acids. The V gene end was trimmed by 4 bases and the J gene end by 6 bases; junction bases not matched to a gene: 10. CDR1 is SGHDT, CDR2 YYEEEE, per germline. The CDR3 sequence: CASSGRDRESDEKLFF. The CDR3 DNA follows: TGTGCCAGCAGCGGCCGGGACAGGGAGTCGGATGAAAAACTGTTTTTT.

This clone was observed a few times. The chain carries TRBV6-1 and TRBJ1-4; TRBD1 matches 9 bases. Per germline, CDR1 MNHNS and CDR2 SASEGT. Trimming took 5 bases from V and 8 from J; bases not matched to a gene: 6. The CDR3 covers 14 residues. CDR3 coding DNA: TGTGCCAGCAGTCGGGGACAGGGTGGCGAAAAACTGTTTTTT. Its translation is CASSRGQGGEKLFF.

V gene TRBV5-1 combines with J gene TRBJ2-5, with 9 positions matching TRBD2. This CDR3 contains 16 residues. The V and J ends lost 0 bases and 2 bases, in that order; junction bases with no gene match: 5. Germline CDR1 and CDR2: SGHRS and YFSETQ. CDR3 nucleotide sequence: TGCGCCAGCAGCTTGGCTCTAGCGGGGCCACAAGAGACCCAGTACTTC. This gives the protein CASSLALAGPQETQYF. The full variable domain, its missing parts supplied by reference TRBV5-1 and TRBJ2-5, is KAGVTQTPRYLIKTRGQQVTLSCSPISGHRSVSWYQQTPGQGLQFLFEYFSETQRNKGNFPGRFSGRQFSNSRSEMNVSTLELGDSALYLCASSLALAGPQETQYFGPGTRLLVL.

The chain uses TRBV5-1 and TRBJ1-1; the D is unclear. The length of the CDR3 is 13 residues. Germline V gene lookup returns CDR1 SGHRS and CDR2 YFSETQ. The V and J ends lost 3 bases and 0 bases respectively, with 6 bases between them. The CDR3, as DNA: TGCGCCAGCAGCTCCCGCGTGAACACTGAAGCTTTCTTT. It codes for CASSSRVNTEAFF.

This clone was recorded only once. The chain carries TRBV19 and TRBJ2-1; 8 bases are a match to TRBD1. V lost 6 bases to trimming and J lost 3 bases; unmatched junction nucleotides: 7. The CDR3 spans 15 residues. Germline V CDR1 and CDR2: LNHDA, SQIVND (reference sequence). The CDR3 is CASSLQGAYYNEQFF. CDR3 sequence (DNA): TGTGCCAGTAGCCTTCAGGGGGCATACTACAATGAGCAGTTCTTC.

The V gene is TRBV4-2, the J gene TRBJ2-1, with 7 bases that match TRBD1. V lost 4 bases and J lost 12; bases outside the gene matches: 9. CDR1 and CDR2 (germline): LGHNA, YNFKEQ. This CDR3 is 13 amino acids long. The CDR3 bases are TGTGCCAGCAGCCCAGACCGACAGGGTGGGCAGTTCTTC. It codes for CASSPDRQGGQFF.

The chain has TRBV5-5 and TRBJ2-1; D assignment may be TRBD1 or TRBD2 (5 bases each). From germline, CDR1 is SGHKS and CDR2 YYEKEE (reference sequence). The CDR3 has 15 amino acids. Trimming removed 1 base from V and 2 bases from J, with 10 bases in between. The CDR3 DNA reads TGTGCCAGCAGCTTGAGGGACGGTACCTACAATGAGCAGTTCTTC. Translating it yields CASSLRDGTYNEQFF.

This clone appeared once. The chain is built from TRBV6-1 and TRBJ1-2, with D maybe TRBD1 (5 bases). The CDR3 is 15 residues long. The germline V and J ends were trimmed by 7 bases and 2 bases, with 17 bases remaining between them. CDR1 and CDR2 (germline): MNHNS, SASEGT. CDR3 sequence: CASKVEDKRNYGYTF. DNA of the CDR3: TGTGCCAGCAAAGTAGAGGACAAGAGGAACTATGGCTACACCTTC.

J is TRBJ1-1 and V is TRBV7-8; a weak D match, TRBD1 (5 bases). Germline CDR1 SGHVS, CDR2 FQNEAQ. This CDR3 has 15 amino acids. Trimming took 6 bases from V and 2 from J, leaving 16 bases between them. CDR3 sequence reads: CASSLGDPDNTEAFF. The CDR3 DNA sequence: TGTGCCAGCAGTTTGGGGGACCCCGACAACACTGAAGCTTTCTTT.

The V and J genes are TRBV14 and TRBJ2-7, with 8 bases matching TRBD2. CDR1 is SGHDN and CDR2 is FVKESK in the germline V gene. The CDR3 spans 15 residues. V lost 4 bases and J lost 3; bases outside the gene matches: 8. The CDR3 region has the DNA TGTGCCAGCAGCCTAACGGGGGGGCCAAGCTACGAGCAGTACTTC. This gives the protein CASSLTGGPSYEQYF.

The chain uses TRBV18 and TRBJ2-1; 12 bases map to TRBD2. The CDR3 contains 18 residues. Germline CDR1 KGHSH, CDR2 LQKENI. V lost 0 bases and J lost 5; bases outside the gene matches: 8. The CDR3, as DNA: TGTGCCAGCTCACCACCGGGAAGACTAGCGGGAGCCAACAATGAGCAGTTCTTC. Its translation is CASSPPGRLAGANNEQFF.

The rearrangement joins TRBV7-9 to TRBJ2-5, with a possible D match to TRBD2 (6 bases). In germline, CDR1 is SEHNR, CDR2 FQNEAQ (reference sequence). This CDR3 region has 14 residues. V was cut by 11 bases and J by 5 bases, with 21 bases left in between. The CDR3 sequence: CAPPPGREEETQYF. DNA of the CDR3: TGTGCCCCTCCCCCGGGTAGGGAGGAGGAGACCCAGTACTTC.

CDR3 sequence (DNA): TGTGCCAGCAGTGAAAATCTCCCCCCCCCGGTGTTCTTC. This sequence encodes CASSENLPPPVFF. This chain connects TRBV2 to TRBJ2-1; D gene uncertain. The V gene lost 2 bases and the J gene lost 15 bases, with 17 bases spanning the gap. The CDR3 is 13 residues long. The germline V gene encodes CDR1 SNHLY and CDR2 FYNNEI.

The chain couples TRBV15 to TRBJ2-3, with D maybe TRBD1 (5 bases). CDR1 and CDR2 from the germline V gene are LNHNV and YYDKDF (reference sequence). Trimming removed 3 bases from V and 4 bases from J, with 8 bases in between. The CDR3 runs 13 residues. The DNA of the CDR3 is TGTGCCACCAGCAGGACGACAGCAGATACGCAGTATTTT. This sequence encodes CATSRTTADTQYF. Based on the CDR3 plus reference TRBV15 and TRBJ2-3, the full variable domain is DAMVIQNPRYQVTQFGKPVTLSCSQTLNHNVMYWYQQKSSQAPKLLFHYYDKDFNNEADTPDNFQSRRPNTSFCFLDIRSPGLGDTAMYLCATSRTTADTQYFGPGTRLTVL.

The chain combines TRBV28 with TRBJ1-2; 7 nucleotides line up with TRBD1. Trimming at V came to 5 bases and at J to 4 bases, leaving 4 bases not matched to a gene. From germline, CDR1 is MDHEN and CDR2 SYDVKM. This CDR3 contains 13 residues. Written as DNA, the CDR3 is TGTGCCAGCAGTGGGACAGAAGTCTATGGCTACACCTTC. This gives the protein CASSGTEVYGYTF.

The chain joins TRBV5-4 to TRBJ1-1; weak D call: TRBD1 (5 bases). CDR1 is SGHNT and CDR2 is YYREEE in the germline V gene (reference sequence). The CDR3 spans 13 residues. V lost 5 bases, J lost 3 bases, and 11 bases lay in between. CDR3 amino acids: CASRVGGDTEAFF. DNA of the CDR3: TGTGCCAGCAGAGTCGGAGGGGACACTGAAGCTTTCTTT.

In this sample, this clone turned up once. The chain couples TRBV18 to TRBJ1-1; the D is unclear. Looked up from germline, CDR1 is KGHSH and CDR2 is LQKENI. The CDR3 is 16 amino acids. V was shortened by 2 bases and J by 1 base, with 14 bases between the two germline ends. The CDR3 DNA sequence: TGTGCCAGCTCACCAATCGCCGCCCCGAGGAACACTGAAGCTTTCTTT. Residues: CASSPIAAPRNTEAFF.

A word on this clone: This specimen includes other DNA sequences encoding the same CDR3. The V gene is TRBV5-1, the J gene TRBJ2-6; D unclear. The CDR3 is 14 amino acids. V was clipped by 2 bases and J by 0 bases, with 3 bases between them. CDR1 is SGHRS and CDR2 is YFSETQ in the germline V gene. DNA for the CDR3: TGCGCCAGCAGCTTAGGCTCTGGGGCCAACGTCCTGACTTTC. This sequence encodes CASSLGSGANVLTF.